The 3 T cell receptor beta chains given below trace back to one sample, sequenced in a study of read filtering for tumor transcriptome and immune sequencing. From about 0.4 ug of RNA, a library with molecular barcoded alpha/delta and beta/gamma adaptors was made. TCRdb recomputed calls from the reads with MiXCR, one row per CDR3 protein. The sample records some 130,000 distinct CDR3 sequences, 13% being singletons. The sequencing sample was made of a population of CD138-negative cells sorted from bone marrow. These receptors were collected from a donor aged 40 or older with multiple myeloma.

This clonotype was observed many times. The chain is built from TRBV5-1 and TRBJ2-7; TRBD1 matches at 9 bases. CDR3 length equals 14 residues. Germline trimming cut 4 bases from V and 1 base from J; bases unmatched to any gene: 3. CDR1 and CDR2 from the germline V gene are SGHRS and YFSETQ. The CDR3 DNA reads TGCGCCAGCAGCGCCGGGACAGGGTCCTACGAGCAGTACTTC. Translation: CASSAGTGSYEQYF. Complete variable domain (other parts from reference TRBV5-1 and TRBJ2-7): KAGVTQTPRYLIKTRGQQVTLSCSPISGHRSVSWYQQTPGQGLQFLFEYFSETQRNKGNFPGRFSGRQFSNSRSEMNVSTLELGDSALYLCASSAGTGSYEQYFGPGTRLTVT.

Note on this clonotype: A much larger clonotype is one base distant, so this may be a read error. Here the CDR3 reads CASIRAGASSYNGQFF. The CDR3 DNA sequence: TGTGCCAGCATCCGAGCGGGCGCCAGCTCCTACAATGGGCAGTTCTTC. The chain joins TRBV5-6 to TRBJ2-1, with TRBD2 as a possible D gene (6 bases). This CDR3 is built from 16 residues. From germline, CDR1 is SGHDT and CDR2 YYEEEE.

Many counts were recorded for this clonotype. This chain links TRBV6-5 with TRBJ2-7; D is unresolved. Germline V gives CDR1 MNHEY, CDR2 SVGAGI. CDR3 length: 12 residues. V was clipped by 9 bases and J by 2 bases, with 11 bases between them. Here the CDR3 reads CASSSRTYEQYF. In DNA form, the CDR3 reads TGTGCCAGTAGTAGCCGTACCTACGAGCAGTACTTC.